Presented here are 31 T cell receptor beta chains from one specimen sequenced in a study of post-analysis software for immune sequencing data. Notes on the study in general: Patients showed TRBV5-6, TRBV5-1 and TRBV20-1 among four to six TRBV segments more frequent than in controls.

Their cognate antigens are unknown. The library was made from cDNA and included unique molecular identifiers. A single record per CDR3 protein comes from TCRdb applying MiXCR to the PCR reads. The sample carries 750,000 to 950,000 distinct CDR3 sequences, approximately 50% recorded once. Material for sequencing was blood. The receptors were sampled from a girl aged 5 to 17 with multiple sclerosis.

The rearrangement links TRBV5-1 to TRBJ1-1, with D maybe TRBD1 (6 bases). Germline V gene sequence: CDR1 SGHRS, CDR2 YFSETQ. The length of the CDR3 is 15 residues. Trimming pared 2 bases from V and 1 base from J, leaving 12 bases between. The CDR3 region is CASSFGQKRNTEAFF. The CDR3 DNA reads as TGCGCCAGCAGCTTTGGACAGAAGCGGAACACTGAAGCTTTCTTT.

The chain joins TRBV2 to TRBJ2-1, with D tentatively TRBD1 (5 bases). Looked up from germline, CDR1 is SNHLY and CDR2 is FYNNEI. V was shortened by 4 bases and J by 10 bases, with 14 bases between the two germline ends. This CDR3 has 13 amino acids. CDR3 coding DNA: TGTGCCAGCAGTGGTTCTGGATCAGGGGAGCAGTTCTTC. Translation: CASSGSGSGEQFF. Variable domain in full (rest from reference TRBV2 and TRBJ2-1): EPEVTQTPSHQVTQMGQEVILRCVPISNHLYFYWYRQILGQKVEFLVSFYNNEISEKSEIFDDQFSVERPDGSNFTLKIRSTKLEDSAMYFCASSGSGSGEQFFGPGTRLTVL.

This clonotype has a handful of counts. This rearrangement joins TRBV20-1 to TRBJ2-4; 8 bases align to TRBD2. CDR3 length: 14 amino acids. The germline V gene has CDR1 DFQATT and CDR2 SNEGSKA (reference sequence). Trimming removed 3 bases from V and 13 bases from J; junction bases left unmatched: 14. Here the CDR3 reads CSASPLAGTREQYF. CDR3 bases: TGCAGTGCTAGTCCCCTAGCGGGTACCCGGGAGCAGTACTTC.

This sequence joins TRBV3-1 and TRBJ1-1; 9 nucleotides align to TRBD1. The ends lost 4 bases at V and 4 bases at J; junction bases unmatched: 10. The germline CDR1 and CDR2 sequences are LGHDT and YNNKEL (reference sequence). The CDR3 is made up of 16 amino acids. In DNA form, the CDR3 reads TGTGCCAGCAGCCGCCTGCTACAGGGGGCAAGCACTGAAGCTTTCTTT. Translated: CASSRLLQGASTEAFF. Complete variable domain (other parts from reference TRBV3-1 and TRBJ1-1): DTAVSQTPKYLVTQMGNDKSIKCEQNLGHDTMYWYKQDSKKFLKIMFSYNNKELIINETVPNRFSPKSPDKAHLNLHINSLELGDSAVYFCASSRLLQGASTEAFFGQGTRLTVV.

The chain employs TRBV5-1 and TRBJ1-1; possible D gene TRBD1, 5 bases. The CDR3 is 16 amino acids. CDR1 and CDR2 (germline): SGHRS, YFSETQ. V lost 0 bases and J lost 5, with 17 bases in between. CDR3 amino acids: CASSLVSGTVGTEAFF. CDR3 DNA: TGCGCCAGCAGCTTGGTATCAGGGACGGTAGGAACTGAAGCTTTCTTT.

V is TRBV28 and J is TRBJ1-5, with TRBD1 as a possible D gene (6 bases). The CDR3 is made up of 15 amino acids. The germline V gene encodes CDR1 MDHEN and CDR2 SYDVKM. V gave up 6 bases and J gave up 1 base, with 13 bases separating them. The DNA of the CDR3 is TGTGCCAGCAGAGCAACAGGGAACAGCAATCAGCCCCAGCATTTT. This gives the protein CASRATGNSNQPQHF.

The gene calls are TRBV5-1 and TRBJ2-7, with TRBD1 matching over 8 bases. V was clipped by 4 bases and J by 5 bases; unmatched bases: 11. The CDR3 spans 15 residues. Germline CDR1 is SGHRS and CDR2 is YFSETQ. The CDR3 is CASSPMTGEIHEQYF. DNA of the CDR3: TGCGCCAGCAGCCCTATGACAGGGGAGATCCACGAGCAGTACTTC.

The chain carries TRBV7-6 and TRBJ2-5; D is perhaps TRBD1 or TRBD2 (5 bases each). The CDR3 consists of 13 residues. V lost 8 bases and J 2 bases, leaving 12 bases between the germline ends. Germline V lookup: CDR1 SGHVS, CDR2 FNYEAQ. CDR3 DNA: TGTGCCAGCGCTAAGGGGAGACAAGAGACCCAGTACTTC. It encodes CASAKGRQETQYF.

The CDR3 sequence is CASSVRLALQDTQYF. The CDR3 DNA reads as TGTGCCAGCAGCGTTCGACTAGCCCTCCAGGATACGCAGTATTTT. The chain couples TRBV11-2 to TRBJ2-3, with 7 bases aligning to TRBD2. The CDR3 totals 15 residues. V shed 5 bases and J 6 bases; nucleotides not matched to a gene: 11. Germline values: CDR1 SGHAT, CDR2 FQNNGV.

On this clonotype: The junction shows a germline mismatch at one end, possibly a read error. The V call is TRBV14, the J call TRBJ2-1, with 10 nucleotides matching TRBD2. This CDR3 is 15 amino acids long. The germline V gene encodes CDR1 SGHDN and CDR2 FVKESK. The CDR3 here is CASSQALAGNNGQFF. CDR3 nucleotides: TGTGCCAGCAGCCAAGCACTAGCGGGGAACAATGGGCAGTTCTTC.

The V and J genes are TRBV29-1 and TRBJ2-1; no definite D call. This CDR3 comprises 13 residues. V shed 7 bases and J shed 0 bases, with 10 bases lying between them. Germline V lookup: CDR1 SQVTM, CDR2 ANQGSEA. This CDR3 is CSALKFSYNEQFF. As DNA, the CDR3 is TGCAGCGCCCTTAAGTTCTCCTACAATGAGCAGTTCTTC.

The sample holds one count of this clonotype. This chain connects TRBV6-1 to TRBJ1-5, with 7 positions matching TRBD1. This CDR3 region has 15 residues. J was trimmed by 3 bases and V by 4 bases; bases with no gene match: 6. Germline CDR1 is MNHNS and CDR2 is SASEGT. CDR3 DNA: TGTGCCAGCAGTGTGACAGGGAGCGCCAATCAGCCCCAGCATTTT. Translated, it gives CASSVTGSANQPQHF.

This chain joins TRBV28 and TRBJ2-2, with TRBD2 as a possible D gene (5 bases). Trimming took 11 bases from V and 5 from J, leaving 15 bases between them. Germline CDR1 and CDR2: MDHEN and SYDVKM. This CDR3 region has 13 residues. This chain's CDR3 is CAVLARGTGELFF. DNA of the CDR3: TGTGCCGTCCTCGCCCGGGGTACCGGGGAGCTGTTTTTT. Supplemented by reference TRBV28 and TRBJ2-2, the full variable domain reads DVKVTQSSRYLVKRTGEKVFLECVQDMDHENMFWYRQDPGLGLRLIYFSYDVKMKEKGDIPEGYSVSREKKERFSLILESASTNQTSMYLCAVLARGTGELFFGEGSRLTVL.

This clonotype was found many times. The CDR3 bases are TGCAGCGCCGGTTCCTACGAGCAGTACTTC. The encoded protein is CSAGSYEQYF. The J gene is TRBJ2-7, the V gene TRBV29-1; no reliable D call. Germline V gene lookup returns CDR1 SQVTM and CDR2 ANQGSEA. Trimming cost V 7 bases and J 1 base, with 5 bases left between them. The length of the CDR3 is 10 residues.

This chain uses TRBV10-3 with TRBJ2-1, with TRBD2 identical over 11 bases. The germline CDR1 and CDR2 sequences are ENHRY and SYGVKD. The CDR3 is 18 amino acids. J lost 7 bases, V lost 10 bases, and 21 bases had no gene match. CDR3: CASSLGGTSGLLRNEQFF. The CDR3 nucleotides are TGTGCCAGCAGCTTAGGAGGGACTAGCGGACTACTGCGGAATGAGCAGTTCTTC.

This clonotype was counted a few times. V is TRBV5-1 and J is TRBJ2-7, with 7 bases lining up with TRBD1. Germline V CDR1 and CDR2: SGHRS, YFSETQ. Trimming cost V 4 bases and J 2 bases; bases outside gene matches: 6. The CDR3 loop spans 14 amino acids. The CDR3 coding sequence is TGCGCCAGCAGCGACGGGACAGCGACCTACGAGCAGTACTTC. This sequence encodes CASSDGTATYEQYF.

This chain links TRBV12-3 or TRBV12-4 with TRBJ2-5, with TRBD2 as a possible D gene (5 bases). The CDR3 is 12 residues long. The V end was cut by 6 bases, the J end by 5 bases, with 10 bases between. The CDR3 DNA reads TGTGCCAGCAGCGGGGTCAGGGAGACCCAGTACTTC. Residues: CASSGVRETQYF.

V gene TRBV29-1 combines with J gene TRBJ1-2; no firm D call. Per germline, CDR1 SQVTM and CDR2 ANQGSEA. Trimming left V 3 bases short and J 0 bases short, with 14 bases between. The length of the CDR3 is 15 residues. As DNA, the CDR3 is TGCAGCGTTGACGGCAGGCTCGATCCTAACTATGGCTACACCTTC. This translates into CSVDGRLDPNYGYTF.

The chain joins TRBV6-1 to TRBJ2-7, with D perhaps assigned TRBD1 or TRBD2 (5 bases each). Germline V CDR1 and CDR2: MNHNS, SASEGT. CDR3 length: 17 amino acids. Trimming cost V 0 bases and J 2 bases, with 17 bases left between them. CDR3 DNA sequence: TGTGCCAGCAGTGAAGCGGGGTTTTGGCAGGGAGCCTACGAGCAGTACTTC. Protein: CASSEAGFWQGAYEQYF.

The rearrangement links TRBV5-1 to TRBJ2-5; 13 bases are a match to TRBD2. Germline V lookup: CDR1 SGHRS, CDR2 YFSETQ. Trimming removed 4 bases from V and 11 bases from J; junction bases left unmatched: 5. The CDR3 loop spans 13 amino acids. The CDR3 sequence is CASSRGLAGTQYF. The CDR3 nucleotides are TGCGCCAGCAGCAGGGGACTAGCGGGGACTCAGTACTTC.

This clonotype has a handful of counts. V usage is TRBV6-6 and J usage is TRBJ2-7; TRBD2 might be the D (5 bases). This CDR3 contains 13 residues. Trimming left V 4 bases short and J 0 bases short, with 7 bases between. Germline V gene lookup returns CDR1 MNHNY and CDR2 SVGAGI (reference sequence). The CDR3 DNA reads TGTGCCAGCAGTTCACTAGTCTCCTACGAGCAGTACTTC. Translated: CASSSLVSYEQYF.

The chain joins TRBV28 to TRBJ2-6; 10 bases are a match to TRBD1. The CDR3 covers 17 residues. The germline CDR1 and CDR2 sequences are MDHEN and SYDVKM. The V gene end was trimmed by 5 bases and the J gene end by 6 bases; junction bases not matched to a gene: 10. The CDR3 nucleotides are TGTGCCAGCAGTGGGGACAGGGGTGAGGCTGAGGCCAACGTCCTGACTTTC. Protein product: CASSGDRGEAEANVLTF.

This rearrangement joins TRBV5-1 to TRBJ2-5, with a weak D call TRBD1 (6 bases). In germline, CDR1 is SGHRS, CDR2 YFSETQ. The V end lost 4 bases, the J end lost 2 bases, and 15 bases lay between the germline ends. The CDR3 loop spans 15 amino acids. DNA for the CDR3: TGCGCCAGCAGCCCCGACGGGACACCGCAAGAGACCCAGTACTTC. It specifies CASSPDGTPQETQYF.

V is TRBV24-1 and J is TRBJ2-1; D gene uncertain. Trimming removed 5 bases at V and 4 bases at J, with 8 bases between. Germline assignment: CDR1 KGHDR and CDR2 SFDVKD. The CDR3 spans 13 residues. The CDR3 here is CATSVNPYNEQFF. The DNA of the CDR3 is TGTGCCACCAGTGTAAACCCTTACAATGAGCAGTTCTTC.

This sequence joins TRBV5-1 and TRBJ2-7; D remains ambiguous. Deletions cut 2 bases from V and 9 bases from J, with 9 bases between. The CDR3 spans 11 residues. Germline loops: CDR1 SGHRS, CDR2 YFSETQ. The CDR3 here is CASSLRGAQYF. As DNA, the CDR3 is TGCGCCAGCAGCTTACGAGGAGCGCAGTACTTC.

This clonotype was observed once. This CDR3 is CASSLGSFSYNEQFF. DNA for the CDR3: TGTGCCAGCAGCTTAGGGTCCTTCTCCTACAATGAGCAGTTCTTC. V and J are TRBV7-3 and TRBJ2-1; no clear D. Germline values: CDR1 SGHTA, CDR2 FQGTGA. Trimming pared 2 bases from V and 0 bases from J, leaving 8 bases between. This CDR3 has 15 residues.

The chain is built from TRBV11-2 and TRBJ2-1; no reliable D call. This CDR3 spans 15 amino acids. Trimming took off 5 bases at V and 7 bases at J, with 18 bases between the two ends. Germline CDR1 SGHAT, CDR2 FQNNGV. The CDR3 sequence: CASSQGRSLWNEQFF. The CDR3 DNA sequence: TGTGCCAGCAGCCAAGGTCGCAGCCTGTGGAATGAGCAGTTCTTC.

This chain connects TRBV5-1 to TRBJ2-1, with 8 bases fitting TRBD2. The length of the CDR3 is 13 residues. The junction had 10 bases not matched to a gene; V was cut back by 4 bases and J by 13 bases. Germline V gives CDR1 SGHRS, CDR2 YFSETQ. The CDR3 nucleotides read TGCGCCAGCAGCCGAACCCAAGCGGGAGAACAGTTCTTC. This encodes CASSRTQAGEQFF.

In its sample, this clonotype was seen a few times. The chain uses TRBV5-1 and TRBJ2-3, with 8 nucleotides matching TRBD2. The trim removed 0 bases at V and 2 bases at J, leaving 5 bases unmatched. The CDR3 has 16 residues. Germline CDR1 reads SGHRS; CDR2 reads YFSETQ. The CDR3 here is CASSLGTSGHTDTQYF. In nucleotides, the CDR3 is TGCGCCAGCAGCTTGGGAACTAGCGGTCACACAGATACGCAGTATTTT. Full variable domain (remainder filled in from reference TRBV5-1 and TRBJ2-3): KAGVTQTPRYLIKTRGQQVTLSCSPISGHRSVSWYQQTPGQGLQFLFEYFSETQRNKGNFPGRFSGRQFSNSRSEMNVSTLELGDSALYLCASSLGTSGHTDTQYFGPGTRLTVL.

The V gene is TRBV12-3 or TRBV12-4, the J gene TRBJ2-5; no clear D. The V end lost 5 bases, the J end lost 4 bases, and 17 bases lay between the germline ends. This CDR3 comprises 15 residues. The CDR3, as DNA: TGTGCCAGCAGTCACTGGGCTTTGGTTGGAGAGACCCAGTACTTC. It yields the protein CASSHWALVGETQYF.

The V and J genes are TRBV7-9 and TRBJ2-7; a possible D gene is TRBD2 (5 bases). V shed 3 bases and J shed 3 bases, with 12 bases lying between them. The CDR3 runs to 14 residues. CDR1 and CDR2 (germline): SEHNR, FQNEAQ (reference sequence). The CDR3 is CASSFDGSVYEQYF. As DNA, the CDR3 is TGTGCCAGCAGCTTTGACGGTAGCGTCTACGAGCAGTACTTC. Together with reference TRBV7-9 and TRBJ2-7, the CDR3 gives the full variable domain: DTGVSQNPRHKITKRGQNVTFRCDPISEHNRLYWYRQTLGQGPEFLTYFQNEAQLEKSRLLSDRFSAERPKGSFSTLEIQRTEQGDSAMYLCASSFDGSVYEQYFGPGTRLTVT.